This note documents a single T cell receptor (beta chain) sequence. A junction boundary mismatches the germline segment, possibly from a read error. The sample originates from a study of T cells in Graves' hyperthyroidism and ophthalmopathy. Amplified TCR beta CDR3 regions derived from RNA transcripts. An initial round of RT-PCR targeting the TCR CDR3 relied on the HTBI primer set. TCRdb recomputed calls from the multiplex PCR reads with MiXCR, one row per CDR3 protein. The sample yields 560,000 or so distinct CDR3 sequences, just over 45% seen once. Looked up from germline, CDR1 is SGHTA and CDR2 is FQGNSA. This CDR3 has 13 amino acids.

The chain is built from TRBV7-2 and TRBJ2-7; D is unresolved. This TCR came from a woman between 18 and 29 years old with Graves' hyperthyroidism. Sequencing input: peripheral blood or thyroid tissue (not recorded which). The CDR3 loop is CASSLASSNEQYF. CDR3 bases: TGTGCCAGCAGCTTAGCTAGCTCCAACGAGCAGTACTTC.